These 30 T cell receptor beta chains originate from one sample sequenced in a study of blood T cell repertoires in COVID-19. Only in-frame clones appear in the TCRdb table, and some are missing; sequencing was by immunoSEQ multiplex PCR. This table holds approximately 35,000 clones, roughly 90% found once. Source material: peripheral blood. Source of these receptors: a human donor in a cohort sampled during active COVID-19.

A single count supports this clone. The chain carries TRBV7-2 and TRBJ2-7; TRBD1 agrees at 7 bases. This CDR3 comprises 15 residues. Germline V gene lookup returns CDR1 SGHTA and CDR2 FQGNSA. The junction had 7 bases not matched to a gene; V was cut back by 1 base and J by 4 bases. CDR3: CASSLVGQTNYEQYF. CDR3 DNA sequence: TGTGCCAGCAGCTTAGTGGGACAGACAAATTACGAGCAGTACTTC. The variable domain in full, with the rest retrieved from reference TRBV7-2 and TRBJ2-7, is GAGVSQSPSNKVTEKGKDVELRCDPISGHTALYWYRQSLGQGLEFLIYFQGNSAPDKSGLPSDRFSAERTGGSVSTLTIQRTQQEDSAVYLCASSLVGQTNYEQYFGPGTRLTVT.

The chain uses TRBV29-1 and TRBJ1-1, with TRBD1 matching 9 bases. Germline V gene data show CDR1 as SQVTM and CDR2 as ANQGSEA. J was trimmed by 1 base and V by 6 bases; bases with no gene match: 3. The CDR3 length is 13 residues. The CDR3 nucleotides are TGCAGCGTGAGGACAGGGGCGAACACTGAAGCTTTCTTT. It encodes CSVRTGANTEAFF. The whole variable domain, remainder taken from reference TRBV29-1 and TRBJ1-1, is SAVISQKPSRDICQRGTSLTIQCQVDSQVTMMFWYRQQPGQSLTLIATANQGSEATYESGFVIDKFPISRPNLTFSTLTVSNMSPEDSSIYLCSVRTGANTEAFFGQGTRLTVV.

This chain uses TRBV27 with TRBJ2-7; 7 nucleotides line up with TRBD1. CDR1 is MNHEY, CDR2 SMNVEV, per germline (reference sequence). V shed 4 bases and J 7 bases; nucleotides not matched to a gene: 13. The CDR3 runs to 15 residues. The CDR3 DNA reads TGTGCCAGCAGTTCCAACCAGGCGCCCAGGGGGGAGCAGTACTTC. It codes for CASSSNQAPRGEQYF.

This chain connects TRBV7-3 to TRBJ2-3; TRBD2 aligns across 7 bases. The CDR3 totals 14 residues. With V trimmed by 4 bases and J by 2 bases, 3 bases remained unmatched. Looked up from germline, CDR1 is SGHTA and CDR2 is FQGTGA. DNA of the CDR3: TGTGCCAGCAGCTCAGCGGGGACCACAGATACGCAGTATTTT. This encodes CASSSAGTTDTQYF. Combining the CDR3 with reference TRBV7-3 and TRBJ2-3 gives the whole variable domain GAGVSQTPSNKVTEKGKYVELRCDPISGHTALYWYRQSLGQGPEFLIYFQGTGAADDSGLPNDRFFAVRPEGSVSTLKIQRTERGDSAVYLCASSSAGTTDTQYFGPGTRLTVL.

The chain couples TRBV19 to TRBJ1-3; 9 bases are shared with TRBD1. Per germline, CDR1 LNHDA and CDR2 SQIVND (reference sequence). V was clipped by 5 bases and J by 7 bases; unmatched bases: 3. The CDR3 totals 13 residues. CDR3 sequence reads: CASSRGQGNTIYF. The CDR3 DNA follows: TGTGCCAGTAGTCGTGGACAGGGGAACACCATATATTTT.

The rearrangement joins TRBV27 to TRBJ2-3, with TRBD2 matching 10 bases. The CDR3 consists of 14 residues. The V and J ends lost 6 bases and 8 bases, in that order; junction bases with no gene match: 8. Germline V gene lookup returns CDR1 MNHEY and CDR2 SMNVEV (reference sequence). CDR3 bases: TGTGCCAGCAGGTACGGGACTAGCGACGGTACGCAGTATTTT. This codes for CASRYGTSDGTQYF.

The chain employs TRBV9 and TRBJ1-2; 7 bases are shared with TRBD1. With V trimmed by 4 bases and J by 4 bases, 4 bases remained unmatched. CDR1 and CDR2 from the germline V gene are SGDLS and YYNGEE. This CDR3 comprises 13 residues. The CDR3 DNA is TGTGCCAGCAGCCCCCGGACAGGCTATGGCTACACCTTC. This gives the protein CASSPRTGYGYTF.

The DNA for the CDR3 is TGTGCCAGCAGCTCACAGACAGGGTTCTACGAGCAGTACTTC. Its protein is CASSSQTGFYEQYF. The chain employs TRBV13 and TRBJ2-7, with 7 bases matching TRBD1. Trimming took 4 bases from V and 3 from J; bases not matched to a gene: 6. The CDR3 loop spans 14 amino acids. Germline V gene data show CDR1 as PRHDT and CDR2 as FYEKMQ (reference sequence).

This chain joins TRBV19 and TRBJ2-7; TRBD1 agrees at 7 bases. The junction had 9 bases not matched to a gene; V was cut back by 6 bases and J by 1 base. Germline V gives CDR1 LNHDA, CDR2 SQIVND (reference sequence). This CDR3 has 15 residues. The CDR3 sequence is CASSPSDRSSYEQYF. In DNA form, the CDR3 reads TGTGCCAGTAGCCCCTCGGACAGGTCTTCCTACGAGCAGTACTTC. The variable domain in full, with the rest retrieved from reference TRBV19 and TRBJ2-7, is DGGITQSPKYLFRKEGQNVTLSCEQNLNHDAMYWYRQDPGQGLRLIYYSQIVNDFQKGDIAEGYSVSREKKESFPLTVTSAQKNPTAFYLCASSPSDRSSYEQYFGPGTRLTVT.

This clone is judged medium-sized (0.01 to 0.1%). This chain connects TRBV27 to TRBJ1-5; no reliable D call. The germline CDR1 and CDR2 sequences are MNHEY and SMNVEV (reference sequence). Trimming removed 5 bases at V and 0 bases at J, with 8 bases between. This CDR3 is 14 amino acids long. In DNA form, the CDR3 reads TGTGCCAGCAGTATTACACATAGCAATCAGCCCCAGCATTTT. Protein: CASSITHSNQPQHF.

The V call is TRBV3-1 (or the pseudogene TRBV3-2), the J call TRBJ1-2; D ambiguous. V was trimmed by 5 bases and J by 3 bases, leaving 7 bases between them. CDR3 size: 12 residues. Germline CDR1 is LGHDT and CDR2 is YNNKEL (reference sequence). The CDR3 coding sequence is TGTGCCAGCAGCGGAGGATACTATGGCTACACCTTC. Residues: CASSGGYYGYTF.

The chain combines TRBV7-2 with TRBJ2-2, with a possible D match to TRBD2 (5 bases). The length of the CDR3 is 13 residues. V was pared by 10 bases and J by 5 bases, with 14 bases between. Germline CDR1 is SGHTA and CDR2 is FQGNSA. CDR3 residues: CATHPKRTGELFF. DNA for the CDR3: TGTGCCACCCACCCCAAGCGGACCGGGGAGCTGTTTTTT.

The rearrangement joins TRBV2 to TRBJ2-7; the match to TRBD1 covers 9 bases. V trimming: 5 bases; J trimming: 4 bases; junction bases outside the gene matches: 9. The CDR3 spans 15 residues. Germline V gives CDR1 SNHLY, CDR2 FYNNEI. The CDR3 DNA sequence: TGTGCCAGCAGTCGAACGGACAGGGGACCTTACGAGCAGTACTTC. Its protein is CASSRTDRGPYEQYF.

The genes are TRBV7-2 and TRBJ1-6; a possible D gene is TRBD1 (5 bases). Per germline, CDR1 SGHTA and CDR2 FQGNSA. Trimming pared 5 bases from V and 0 bases from J, leaving 14 bases between. There are 17 residues in the CDR3. The CDR3 DNA sequence: TGTGCCAGCAGCCAGCCCTACAGGAGCTCCTATAATTCACCCCTCCACTTT. It yields the protein CASSQPYRSSYNSPLHF.

The chain combines TRBV7-9 with TRBJ1-2; D uncertain. V lost 5 bases and J 1 base, leaving 11 bases between the germline ends. The germline gives CDR1 SEHNR, CDR2 FQNEAQ (reference sequence). The CDR3 runs 14 residues. CDR3 nucleotides: TGTGCCAGCAGCCCCCGAGGGAGTAACTATGGCTACACCTTC. Amino acid sequence: CASSPRGSNYGYTF.

This rearrangement joins TRBV3-1 (or the pseudogene TRBV3-2) to TRBJ1-3; D ambiguous. Between the trimmed V and J ends, which lost 1 base and 4 bases, there was a span of 17 bases. The CDR3 is made up of 17 amino acids. Germline CDR1 and CDR2: LGHDT and YNNKEL (reference sequence). The CDR3 DNA is TGTGCCAGCAGCCAAGGTGCGCGGGGAATTGGAGGAAACACCATATATTTT. The encoded protein is CASSQGARGIGGNTIYF.

The gene calls are TRBV7-2 and TRBJ1-2, with 10 bases matching TRBD1. The CDR3 has 14 amino acids. V dropped 1 base and J dropped 5; count of bases not matched to a gene: 1. Germline CDR1 reads SGHTA; CDR2 reads FQGNSA. In nucleotides, the CDR3 is TGTGCCAGCAGCTTAGGGGGACAGGGGTATGGCTACACCTTC. Protein sequence: CASSLGGQGYGYTF.

The chain recombines TRBV5-1 with TRBJ2-5, with 9 bases identical to TRBD2. V trimming: 2 bases; J trimming: 5 bases; junction bases outside the gene matches: 13. There are 17 residues in the CDR3. The germline V gene has CDR1 SGHRS and CDR2 YFSETQ. DNA for the CDR3: TGCGCCAGCAGCTTTACTAGCGGGTCAAGAGGGGGGGAGACCCAGTACTTC. Its protein product is CASSFTSGSRGGETQYF.

V and J are TRBV7-3 and TRBJ2-1; D remains unclear. Trimming pared 5 bases from V and 4 bases from J, leaving 15 bases between. Germline assignment: CDR1 SGHTA and CDR2 FQGTGA. The length of the CDR3 is 15 residues. The CDR3 loop is CASSPDSGKYNEQFF. The CDR3 nucleotides are TGTGCCAGCAGCCCTGACTCGGGTAAATACAATGAGCAGTTCTTC.

The table lists this clone with a few counts. This chain links TRBV6-2 or TRBV6-3 with TRBJ2-5, with 10 nucleotides matching TRBD2. The CDR3 is 19 residues long. V gave up 0 bases and J gave up 2 bases; unmatched junction bases: 12. Germline values: CDR1 MNHEY, CDR2 SVGEGT. This CDR3 reads CASSYSEASGSETQETQYF. The CDR3 DNA sequence: TGTGCCAGCAGTTACTCGGAGGCTAGCGGGAGTGAGACTCAAGAGACCCAGTACTTC.

The chain uses TRBV9 and TRBJ2-1; maybe TRBD2 (6 bases). The V end lost 0 bases, the J end lost 9 bases, and 13 bases lay between the germline ends. CDR3 length equals 14 residues. CDR1 and CDR2 (germline): SGDLS, YYNGEE. The DNA of the CDR3 is TGTGCCAGCAGCGTAGCGGGGGTCCACGTTGAGCAGTTCTTC. Translation: CASSVAGVHVEQFF. Together with reference TRBV9 and TRBJ2-1, the CDR3 gives the full variable domain: DSGVTQTPKHLITATGQRVTLRCSPRSGDLSVYWYQQSLDQGLQFLIQYYNGEERAKGNILERFSAQQFPDLHSELNLSSLELGDSALYFCASSVAGVHVEQFFGPGTRLTVL.

The gene calls are TRBV12-3 or TRBV12-4 and TRBJ2-1; a possible D gene is TRBD1 (5 bases). With 6 bases removed from V and 10 bases from J, the gap between germline ends came to 13 bases. This CDR3 comprises 12 residues. The CDR3 protein is CASSPEGEEQFF. CDR3 DNA: TGTGCCAGCAGCCCTGAAGGGGAAGAGCAGTTCTTC.

The rearrangement links TRBV7-2 to TRBJ2-1; 9 positions agree with TRBD1. The CDR3 covers 17 residues. Germline-derived CDR1 and CDR2 are SGHTA and FQGNSA. The ends lost 1 base at V and 0 bases at J; junction bases unmatched: 4. The CDR3 is CASSLGGTGSSYNEQFF. The CDR3 DNA is TGTGCCAGCAGCTTAGGCGGGACAGGGAGCTCCTACAATGAGCAGTTCTTC.

V usage is TRBV7-2 and J usage is TRBJ2-1; 14 bases are a match to TRBD2. Losses at the gene ends were 5 bases for V and 4 bases for J; bases not matched to a gene: 1. The CDR3 runs to 15 residues. Germline V gene lookup returns CDR1 SGHTA and CDR2 FQGNSA. CDR3 residues: CASSRLAGGYNEQFF. CDR3 in DNA: TGTGCCAGCAGCAGACTAGCGGGAGGGTACAATGAGCAGTTCTTC.

The V call is TRBV11-2, the J call TRBJ2-1; 8 bases are a match to TRBD1. Germline loops: CDR1 SGHAT, CDR2 FQNNGV. After removal of 5 bases from V and 0 bases from J, the junction contained 3 bases not matched to a gene. The CDR3 is made up of 15 amino acids. The CDR3 bases are TGTGCCAGCAGCCGGACAGGGAGCTCCTACAATGAGCAGTTCTTC. Translating it yields CASSRTGSSYNEQFF.

The sample holds one count of this clone. The chain recombines TRBV5-1 with TRBJ2-5; 9 bases are shared with TRBD2. After removal of 5 bases from V and 2 bases from J, the junction contained 1 base not matched to a gene. The germline gives CDR1 SGHRS, CDR2 YFSETQ. This CDR3 has 13 amino acids. The CDR3 DNA reads TGCGCCAGCAGACTAGCGGGTCAAGAGACCCAGTACTTC. This gives the protein CASRLAGQETQYF.

The chain links TRBV5-6 to TRBJ1-1; D is uncertain. The CDR3 has 15 amino acids. Germline V lookup: CDR1 SGHDT, CDR2 YYEEEE. Trimming pared 1 base from V and 4 bases from J, leaving 14 bases between. In DNA form, the CDR3 reads TGTGCCAGCAGCTTGCCAGGAGGTTGGGGCACTGAAGCTTTCTTT. Encoded protein: CASSLPGGWGTEAFF.

The chain uses TRBV3-1 (or the pseudogene TRBV3-2) and TRBJ1-2, with TRBD1 identical over 11 bases. The V gene end was trimmed by 3 bases and the J gene end by 5 bases; junction bases not matched to a gene: 11. The CDR3 totals 17 residues. Per germline, CDR1 LGHDT and CDR2 YNNKEL (reference sequence). The CDR3 region is CASSHMGGQGALYGYTF. The CDR3, as DNA: TGTGCCAGCAGCCACATGGGAGGACAGGGGGCCCTTTATGGCTACACCTTC.

This clone was found once. The chain employs TRBV29-1 and TRBJ2-3; D perhaps matches TRBD1 (5 bases). The CDR3 is 13 amino acids. Germline values: CDR1 SQVTM, CDR2 ANQGSEA. Trimming stripped 2 bases from V and 0 bases from J, with 6 bases between. The CDR3 loop is CSVEQGSTDTQYF. For the CDR3, the DNA is TGCAGCGTTGAACAGGGTAGCACAGATACGCAGTATTTT.

The chain employs TRBV29-1 and TRBJ1-3; D ambiguous. Germline assignment: CDR1 SQVTM and CDR2 ANQGSEA. The CDR3 runs to 17 residues. V lost 5 bases, J lost 0 bases, and 20 bases lay in between. The CDR3, as DNA: TGCAGCGTTTCGCATGAAACTTGGTCTTTCTCTGGAAACACCATATATTTT. Its protein product is CSVSHETWSFSGNTIYF. The complete variable domain, with remaining parts taken from reference TRBV29-1 and TRBJ1-3, reads SAVISQKPSRDICQRGTSLTIQCQVDSQVTMMFWYRQQPGQSLTLIATANQGSEATYESGFVIDKFPISRPNLTFSTLTVSNMSPEDSSIYLCSVSHETWSFSGNTIYFGEGSWLTVV.